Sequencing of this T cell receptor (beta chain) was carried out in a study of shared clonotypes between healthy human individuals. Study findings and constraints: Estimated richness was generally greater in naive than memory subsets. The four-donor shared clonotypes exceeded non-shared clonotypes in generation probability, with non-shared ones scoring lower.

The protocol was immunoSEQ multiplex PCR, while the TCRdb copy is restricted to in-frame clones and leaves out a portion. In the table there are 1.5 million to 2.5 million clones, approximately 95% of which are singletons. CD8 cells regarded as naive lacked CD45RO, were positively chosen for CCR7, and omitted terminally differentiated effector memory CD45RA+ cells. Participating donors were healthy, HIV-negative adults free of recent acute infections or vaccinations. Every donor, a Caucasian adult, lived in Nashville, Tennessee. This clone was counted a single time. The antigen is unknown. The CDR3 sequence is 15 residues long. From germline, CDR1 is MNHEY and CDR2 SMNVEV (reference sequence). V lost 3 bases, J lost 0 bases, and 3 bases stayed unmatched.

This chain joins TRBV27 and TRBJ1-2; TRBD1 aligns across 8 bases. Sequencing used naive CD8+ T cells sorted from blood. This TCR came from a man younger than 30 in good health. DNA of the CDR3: TGTGCCAGCAGTTTTCAGGGGGCGGCTAACTATGGCTACACCTTC. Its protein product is CASSFQGAANYGYTF.